A single sample gave rise to the 32 T cell receptor beta chains below, sequenced in a study of T cell changes during pregnancy in multiple sclerosis. Generated by immunoSEQ multiplex PCR, the TCRdb table keeps only in-frame clones and is missing some. The sample includes about 89,000 clones, about 94% of them seen just once. Sequenced material: peripheral blood, taken in the third trimester of pregnancy. These receptors were obtained from a female donor with multiple sclerosis, enrolled in a pregnancy study.

The V gene is TRBV6-5, the J gene TRBJ1-1; 9 bases fit TRBD1. Losses at the gene ends were 0 bases for V and 5 bases for J; bases not matched to a gene: 4. The CDR3 is 15 residues long. CDR1 and CDR2 from the germline V gene are MNHEY and SVGAGI. This chain's CDR3 is CASSYSGQGRTEAFF. CDR3 coding DNA: TGTGCCAGCAGTTACTCGGGACAGGGACGGACTGAAGCTTTCTTT.

The chain carries TRBV6-5 and TRBJ2-6; 7 positions match TRBD2. The CDR3 is 15 amino acids. V gave up 5 bases and J gave up 2 bases; unmatched junction bases: 3. Germline loops: CDR1 MNHEY, CDR2 SVGAGI. In nucleotides, the CDR3 is TGTGCCAGCAGTGCCGCGGGGGCTGGGGCCAACGTCCTGACTTTC. This codes for CASSAAGAGANVLTF.

V gene TRBV27 combines with J gene TRBJ1-2, with 9 bases that match TRBD1. Looked up from germline, CDR1 is MNHEY and CDR2 is SMNVEV (reference sequence). This CDR3 comprises 13 residues. V shed 5 bases and J 7 bases; nucleotides not matched to a gene: 5. CDR3 region: CASSPRTGVGYTF. Here the CDR3 DNA reads TGTGCCAGCAGTCCCCGGACAGGGGTTGGCTACACCTTC.

This chain links TRBV9 with TRBJ1-3; tentative D call: TRBD1 (6 bases). V lost 3 bases, J lost 4 bases, and 17 bases lay in between. Germline loops: CDR1 SGDLS, CDR2 YYNGEE. The CDR3 is 16 amino acids. The CDR3, as DNA: TGTGCCAGCAGCGGGGGGCAGGCCCAGGGGGGAAACACCATATATTTT. Its protein product is CASSGGQAQGGNTIYF.

This chain connects TRBV10-3 to TRBJ2-7; possibly TRBD2 for D (5 bases). The CDR3 consists of 15 residues. Between the trimmed V and J ends, which lost 2 bases and 0 bases, there was a span of 11 bases. Per the germline V gene, CDR1 is ENHRY and CDR2 is SYGVKD. CDR3 in DNA: TGTGCCATCAGTGAGACCTATACTAGCTCCTACGAGCAGTACTTC. This sequence encodes CAISETYTSSYEQYF.

The genes are TRBV4-1 and TRBJ2-2; 11 positions match TRBD2. The CDR3 totals 14 residues. Trimming at V came to 6 bases and at J to 4 bases, leaving 1 base not matched to a gene. CDR1 is MGHRA, CDR2 YSYEKL, per germline. For the CDR3, the DNA is TGCGCCAGCAGTCTAGCGGGGGGCACCGGGGAGCTGTTTTTT. Translating it yields CASSLAGGTGELFF.

V and J are TRBV27 and TRBJ1-1; no reliable D call. V lost 1 base to trimming and J lost 1 base, with 4 bases between them. Germline V lookup: CDR1 MNHEY, CDR2 SMNVEV (reference sequence). The CDR3 extends over 13 amino acids. The CDR3 DNA follows: TGTGCCAGCAGTTTATTCGGGAACACTGAAGCTTTCTTT. As protein: CASSLFGNTEAFF.

The rearrangement joins TRBV5-4 to TRBJ2-1; D is perhaps TRBD2 (6 bases). Trimming removed 6 bases at V and 5 bases at J, with 15 bases between. Looked up from germline, CDR1 is SGHNT and CDR2 is YYREEE (reference sequence). There are 14 residues in the CDR3. The CDR3 here is CASNRLGGDNEQFF. The CDR3 DNA sequence: TGTGCCAGCAACAGACTAGGCGGGGACAATGAGCAGTTCTTC.

The chain uses TRBV30 and TRBJ1-5, with D unresolved. V was trimmed by 2 bases and J by 3 bases, leaving 11 bases between them. Germline CDR1 GTSNPN, CDR2 SVGIG (reference sequence). There are 14 residues in the CDR3. The CDR3 loop is CAWSFTALNQPQHF. In DNA form, the CDR3 reads TGTGCCTGGAGTTTTACAGCACTCAATCAGCCCCAGCATTTT.

The chain combines TRBV7-6 with TRBJ1-1, with a weak D call TRBD1 (5 bases). V dropped 1 base and J dropped 6 bases, with 12 bases sitting between them. The CDR3 spans 14 residues. The germline CDR1 and CDR2 sequences are SGHVS and FNYEAQ. The CDR3 region is CASSLGGELSEAFF. Here the CDR3 DNA reads TGTGCCAGCAGCTTAGGGGGGGAACTCTCTGAAGCTTTCTTT.

J is TRBJ2-5 and V is TRBV7-2; 12 bases are shared with TRBD2. The CDR3 is 17 amino acids. V was clipped by 5 bases and J by 5 bases; unmatched bases: 12. The germline V gene encodes CDR1 SGHTA and CDR2 FQGNSA. The CDR3 DNA reads TGTGCCAGCAGCCCAGACCTCCTAGCGGGAGGGCGGGAGACCCAGTACTTC. Translating it yields CASSPDLLAGGRETQYF.

As DNA, the CDR3 is TGTGCCAGTAGTGATCGGGCAGGGGGACACTATGGCTACACCTTC. This gives the protein CASSDRAGGHYGYTF. The V call is TRBV19, the J call TRBJ1-2; TRBD1 matches 7 bases. J lost 3 bases, V lost 5 bases, and 9 bases had no gene match. CDR1 and CDR2 from the germline V gene are LNHDA and SQIVND (reference sequence). This CDR3 contains 15 residues.

The rearrangement joins TRBV19 to TRBJ2-4; 9 bases map to TRBD1. The germline V gene encodes CDR1 LNHDA and CDR2 SQIVND (reference sequence). CDR3 size: 14 residues. J gave up 4 bases and V 4 bases, and 2 bases lay outside the gene matches. The CDR3 DNA is TGTGCCAGTAGTACAGGACAGGGGAAAAACATTCAGTACTTC. Translating it yields CASSTGQGKNIQYF.

The V call is TRBV2, the J call TRBJ2-1; no clear D. CDR3 size: 14 residues. Germline V gene lookup returns CDR1 SNHLY and CDR2 FYNNEI. Trimming removed 0 bases at V and 5 bases at J, with 8 bases between. CDR3 sequence reads: CASSEASRNNEQFF. CDR3 nucleotide sequence: TGTGCCAGCAGTGAAGCCTCGCGTAACAATGAGCAGTTCTTC.

Comments on this clone: Other DNA sequences in this sample translate to the same CDR3. The CDR3 DNA sequence: TGTGCCAGTAGCACTAGCGGAACCTACGAGCAGTACTTC. Encoded protein: CASSTSGTYEQYF. The chain uses TRBV19 and TRBJ2-7; 8 positions match TRBD2. V shed 6 bases, J shed 2 bases, and the junction held 3 bases outside the gene matches. This CDR3 contains 13 residues. CDR1 LNHDA and CDR2 SQIVND come from the germline V gene (reference sequence).

This chain joins TRBV18 and TRBJ1-2; D call uncertain. V was pared by 6 bases and J by 0 bases, with 5 bases between. Germline lookup yields CDR1 KGHSH and CDR2 LQKENI. CDR3 size: 12 residues. CDR3 residues: CASSGTNYGYTF. The CDR3 region has the DNA TGTGCCAGCTCCGGGACTAACTATGGCTACACCTTC.

The chain couples TRBV4-1 to TRBJ2-1, with a possible D match to TRBD2 (5 bases). CDR3 size: 17 residues. The germline CDR1 and CDR2 sequences are MGHRA and YSYEKL. V dropped 0 bases and J dropped 0 bases, with 12 bases sitting between them. The DNA for the CDR3 is TGCGCCAGCAGCCAAGAAAGGGCTAGCAGCTCCTACAATGAGCAGTTCTTC. This sequence encodes CASSQERASSSYNEQFF.

This clone showed up just once. The gene calls are TRBV11-3 and TRBJ1-2, with a weak D call TRBD1 (6 bases). The CDR3 sequence is 14 residues long. Germline CDR1 SGHNT, CDR2 YENEEA. The V end lost 8 bases, the J end lost 5 bases, and 18 bases lay between the germline ends. The CDR3, as DNA: TGTGCCAGCGCCGATAGATATACAGGGTATGGCTACACCTTC. As protein: CASADRYTGYGYTF.

The J gene is TRBJ2-3, the V gene TRBV7-3; 8 bases map to TRBD2. The V segment lost 5 bases and the J segment 0 bases; nucleotides outside the gene matches: 7. The CDR3 has 16 amino acids. The germline V gene has CDR1 SGHTA and CDR2 FQGTGA. CDR3 sequence (DNA): TGTGCCAGCAGCCTTCGGGGGGGTGGAAGCACAGATACGCAGTATTTT. This codes for CASSLRGGGSTDTQYF. Together with reference TRBV7-3 and TRBJ2-3, the CDR3 gives the full variable domain: GAGVSQTPSNKVTEKGKYVELRCDPISGHTALYWYRQSLGQGPEFLIYFQGTGAADDSGLPNDRFFAVRPEGSVSTLKIQRTERGDSAVYLCASSLRGGGSTDTQYFGPGTRLTVL.

The rearrangement joins TRBV2 to TRBJ1-1; 9 bases map to TRBD1. Germline assignment: CDR1 SNHLY and CDR2 FYNNEI. V trimming: 4 bases; J trimming: 4 bases; junction bases outside the gene matches: 4. The CDR3 totals 14 residues. DNA of the CDR3: TGTGCCAGCAGTGTGAGGGGACAGGGCACTGAAGCTTTCTTT. It encodes CASSVRGQGTEAFF.

This sequence joins TRBV9 and TRBJ2-1; the match to TRBD2 covers 14 bases. V was pared by 4 bases and J by 8 bases, with 5 bases of the junction left unmatched. Germline-derived CDR1 and CDR2 are SGDLS and YYNGEE. The CDR3 consists of 15 residues. In DNA, the CDR3 is TGTGCCAGCAGCTTTGGGGGACTAGCGGGAGATGAGCAGTTCTTC. Its protein is CASSFGGLAGDEQFF.

The rearrangement uses TRBV28 and TRBJ2-7; D is perhaps TRBD2 (6 bases). The CDR3 totals 13 residues. Germline V gene lookup returns CDR1 MDHEN and CDR2 SYDVKM. The V end was cut by 7 bases, the J end by 3 bases, with 13 bases between. The CDR3 DNA reads TGTGCCAGCACCTCGGGGGAGTACTACGAGCAGTACTTC. Its protein is CASTSGEYYEQYF.

The chain combines TRBV7-9 with TRBJ1-5, with 7 bases matching TRBD1. Germline V CDR1 and CDR2: SEHNR, FQNEAQ (reference sequence). The ends lost 10 bases at V and 6 bases at J; junction bases unmatched: 6. The CDR3 sequence is 12 residues long. The DNA for the CDR3 is TGTGCCACCAAACAGGGGAGTCAGCCCCAGCATTTT. It encodes CATKQGSQPQHF.

The genes are TRBV19 and TRBJ2-1, with unresolved D. Germline V gene data show CDR1 as LNHDA and CDR2 as SQIVND (reference sequence). The CDR3 sequence is 16 residues long. Trimming took off 9 bases at V and 0 bases at J, with 18 bases between the two ends. This chain's CDR3 is CASSIQPRSSYNEQFF. The CDR3 DNA reads as TGTGCCAGCTCTATTCAACCCCGGAGCTCCTACAATGAGCAGTTCTTC.

The chain links TRBV27 to TRBJ1-3; tentative D call: TRBD1 (5 bases). With 1 base removed from V and 0 bases from J, the gap between germline ends came to 16 bases. CDR1 is MNHEY and CDR2 is SMNVEV in the germline V gene (reference sequence). The CDR3 is 18 residues long. This chain's CDR3 is CASSLYPPQVISGNTIYF. The CDR3 DNA follows: TGTGCCAGCAGTTTATACCCCCCACAGGTCATCTCTGGAAACACCATATATTTT.

The chain recombines TRBV16 with TRBJ2-1, with D perhaps matching TRBD1 (5 bases). The CDR3 sequence is 13 residues long. V lost 4 bases, J lost 7 bases, and 11 bases lay in between. CDR1 is KGHSY, CDR2 FQNENV, per germline. The CDR3 nucleotides read TGTGCCAGCAGCCTCGGACATTCAAATGAGCAGTTCTTC. The encoded protein is CASSLGHSNEQFF. The entire variable domain, with the rest obtained from reference TRBV16 and TRBJ2-1, is as follows: GEEVAQTPKHLVRGEGQKAKLYCAPIKGHSYVFWYQQVLKNEFKFLISFQNENVFDETGMPKERFSAKCLPNSPCSLEIQATKLEDSAVYFCASSLGHSNEQFFGPGTRLTVL.

DNA of the CDR3: TGCGCCAGCAGCTTGCTTAGGGCAGGGGGTTTCAACACTGAAGCTTTCTTT. Translation: CASSLLRAGGFNTEAFF. V and J are TRBV5-1 and TRBJ1-1; 7 nucleotides align to TRBD1. The CDR3 covers 17 residues. CDR1 is SGHRS, CDR2 YFSETQ, per germline. V dropped 1 base and J dropped 2; count of bases not matched to a gene: 11.

The chain uses TRBV15 and TRBJ1-5; D is uncertain. The CDR3 loop spans 13 amino acids. V lost 0 bases and J 5 bases, leaving 5 bases between the germline ends. Germline V gene data show CDR1 as LNHNV and CDR2 as YYDKDF (reference sequence). CDR3 loop: CATSRDRDQPQHF. CDR3 sequence (DNA): TGTGCCACCAGCAGAGATCGCGATCAGCCCCAGCATTTT.

The chain recombines TRBV4-1 with TRBJ2-1, with 11 nucleotides matching TRBD2. With 1 base clipped from V and 7 bases from J, the junction kept 6 bases outside the gene matches. CDR3 size: 16 residues. Germline-derived CDR1 and CDR2 are MGHRA and YSYEKL. In DNA, the CDR3 is TGCGCCAGCAGCCAAGGTAGCGGGAGGGCCCATAATGAGCAGTTCTTC. This codes for CASSQGSGRAHNEQFF.

A single count supports this clone. CDR3 bases: TGTGCCAGCAGCCCCGGGACAGGGGGAACTAATGAAAAACTGTTTTTT. It is translated as CASSPGTGGTNEKLFF. The V gene is TRBV4-2, the J gene TRBJ1-4; the match to TRBD1 covers 11 bases. The germline gives CDR1 LGHNA, CDR2 YNFKEQ. V was pared by 4 bases and J by 1 base, with 2 bases of the junction left unmatched. The CDR3 has 16 amino acids.

The chain is built from TRBV11-3 and TRBJ2-1; 15 bases are a match to TRBD2. The J segment lost 12 bases and the V segment lost 5 bases, leaving 2 bases of the junction unmatched. The CDR3 covers 13 residues. The germline CDR1 and CDR2 sequences are SGHNT and YENEEA. The CDR3 spells CASSPGLAGGQFF. CDR3 in DNA: TGTGCCAGCAGCCCGGGACTAGCGGGAGGGCAGTTCTTC. The complete variable domain, with remaining parts taken from reference TRBV11-3 and TRBJ2-1, reads EAGVVQSPRYKIIEKKQPVAFWCNPISGHNTLYWYLQNLGQGPELLIRYENEEAVDDSQLPKDRFSAERLKGVDSTLKIQPAELGDSAVYLCASSPGLAGGQFFGPGTRLTVL.

J is TRBJ1-1 and V is TRBV27; 11 bases line up with TRBD1. This CDR3 contains 14 residues. The J segment lost 11 bases and the V segment lost 3 bases, leaving 8 bases of the junction unmatched. The germline V gene encodes CDR1 MNHEY and CDR2 SMNVEV (reference sequence). The CDR3 spells CASSFGTGGFGAFF. CDR3 nucleotides: TGTGCCAGCAGTTTTGGGACAGGGGGATTTGGGGCTTTCTTT.